These 24 T cell receptor beta chains were all obtained from the same sample, sequenced in a study of OX40 agonist ivuxolimab in advanced cancers. Here immunoSEQ multiplex PCR was the method, and the copy in TCRdb shows in-frame clones only, minus some. Of tens of thousands of clones listed, roughly nine tenths are singletons. Here the sequenced sample was CD4+ or CD8+ T cells sorted from blood, taken in a trial of the OX40 agonist ivuxolimab. These receptors were taken from an adult with an advanced solid tumor such as melanoma, head and neck, liver or kidney cancer.

The V call is TRBV6-1, the J call TRBJ1-2; D possibly corresponds to TRBD1 (5 bases). CDR3 length equals 12 residues. CDR1 and CDR2 (germline): MNHNS, SASEGT. With 8 bases removed from V and 4 bases from J, the gap between germline ends came to 11 bases. The CDR3 sequence: CASGLRGYGYTF. CDR3 coding DNA: TGTGCCAGCGGGTTGAGGGGCTATGGCTACACCTTC.

The J gene is TRBJ1-3, the V gene TRBV6-1, with D unclear. This CDR3 contains 12 residues. Trimming stripped 3 bases from V and 8 bases from J, with 8 bases between. Germline V lookup: CDR1 MNHNS, CDR2 SASEGT. The CDR3 DNA follows: TGTGCCAGCAGTGACTTGTTTGACACCATATATTTT. Translation gives CASSDLFDTIYF.

The genes are TRBV19 and TRBJ1-4; maybe TRBD1 (6 bases). Germline V gives CDR1 LNHDA, CDR2 SQIVND (reference sequence). Trimming pared 5 bases from V and 3 bases from J, leaving 13 bases between. The CDR3 has 15 amino acids. DNA for the CDR3: TGTGCCAGTAGTGACCACAGGGAGGCTAATGAAAAACTGTTTTTT. Translation: CASSDHREANEKLFF.

The chain is built from TRBV5-1 and TRBJ1-1; D is uncertain. V lost 2 bases and J 4 bases, leaving 9 bases between the germline ends. CDR3 length: 13 residues. In germline, CDR1 is SGHRS, CDR2 YFSETQ. This CDR3 reads CASSFEKVTEAFF. The CDR3 DNA is TGCGCCAGCAGCTTTGAGAAGGTCACTGAAGCTTTCTTT.

This clone was counted only a few times. The J gene is TRBJ1-4, the V gene TRBV25-1; D remains ambiguous. V was cut by 5 bases and J by 6 bases, with 4 bases left in between. The length of the CDR3 is 11 residues. CDR1 is MGHDK and CDR2 is SYGVNS in the germline V gene. CDR3 sequence reads: CASSQYEKLFF. The CDR3 nucleotides are TGTGCCAGCAGTCAGTATGAAAAACTGTTTTTT.

This clone is a singleton in its sample. The gene calls are TRBV6-5 and TRBJ2-7; TRBD1 or TRBD2 may be the D gene (5 bases each). Trimming removed 2 bases at V and 4 bases at J, with 12 bases between. This CDR3 is built from 14 residues. Germline-derived CDR1 and CDR2 are MNHEY and SVGAGI. This CDR3 reads CASSYGTPTYEQYF. In DNA form, the CDR3 reads TGTGCCAGCAGTTACGGGACGCCTACTTACGAGCAGTACTTC.

This chain joins TRBV5-1 and TRBJ2-3; 7 bases agree with TRBD2. This CDR3 has 16 amino acids. The V segment lost 1 base and the J segment 1 base; nucleotides outside the gene matches: 6. CDR1 and CDR2 (germline): SGHRS, YFSETQ. This CDR3 is CASSLLGGARTDTQYF. CDR3 coding DNA: TGCGCCAGCAGCTTGTTGGGAGGGGCGCGCACAGATACGCAGTATTTT.

The chain couples TRBV7-9 to TRBJ1-2, with 9 bases fitting TRBD1. Looked up from germline, CDR1 is SEHNR and CDR2 is FQNEAQ (reference sequence). Trimming took 6 bases from V and 1 from J; bases not matched to a gene: 3. The CDR3 is made up of 14 amino acids. The CDR3 sequence is CASRQTGGNYGYTF. For the CDR3, the DNA is TGTGCCAGCAGACAGACAGGGGGTAACTATGGCTACACCTTC.

The rearrangement links TRBV10-2 to TRBJ2-1; D call uncertain. The CDR3 is 10 amino acids. Germline CDR1 WSHSY, CDR2 SAAADI. With 5 bases removed from V and 8 bases from J, the gap between germline ends came to 4 bases. CDR3 bases: TGCGCCAGCAGTTCTTATGAGCAGTTCTTC. Translation gives CASSSYEQFF.

The rearrangement uses TRBV2 and TRBJ2-7, with D unresolved. Between the trimmed V and J ends, which lost 0 bases and 3 bases, there was a span of 3 bases. The CDR3 covers 12 residues. In germline, CDR1 is SNHLY, CDR2 FYNNEI. The CDR3 nucleotides are TGTGCCAGCAGTGAAGCCAGCTACGAGCAGTACTTC. Amino acid sequence: CASSEASYEQYF.

The rearrangement joins TRBV29-1 to TRBJ2-5; 7 positions agree with TRBD2. The CDR3 covers 13 residues. Trimming cost V 7 bases and J 3 bases; bases outside gene matches: 8. Per the germline V gene, CDR1 is SQVTM and CDR2 is ANQGSEA. The CDR3 nucleotides are TGCAGCGGGGGGGGAAGGGGAGAAGAGACCCAGTACTTC. Protein: CSGGGRGEETQYF.

This clone was seen only once. This chain connects TRBV29-1 to TRBJ1-1; TRBD1 might be the D (6 bases). Germline V gene lookup returns CDR1 SQVTM and CDR2 ANQGSEA. The CDR3 consists of 13 residues. V was shortened by 6 bases and J by 3 bases, with 14 bases between the two germline ends. CDR3: CSVQGRLDTEAFF. CDR3 in DNA: TGCAGCGTACAGGGAAGACTGGACACTGAAGCTTTCTTT.

V is TRBV10-3 and J is TRBJ2-7; 7 bases fit TRBD2. Germline loops: CDR1 ENHRY, CDR2 SYGVKD. There are 20 residues in the CDR3. After removal of 2 bases from V and 5 bases from J, the junction contained 24 bases not matched to a gene. CDR3 bases: TGTGCCATCAGTGAGGGCCCTTCTCCTCCCGCCGGGGGGAGCGGGCACGAGCAGTACTTC. It yields the protein CAISEGPSPPAGGSGHEQYF.

The DNA for the CDR3 is TGTGCCTCCCGGTTGATAGCGGGGGACCAAGAGACCCAGTACTTC. Translating it yields CASRLIAGDQETQYF. V and J are TRBV30 and TRBJ2-5; 9 bases agree with TRBD2. The germline V gene has CDR1 GTSNPN and CDR2 SVGIG (reference sequence). The junction had 9 bases not matched to a gene; V was cut back by 7 bases and J by 0 bases. CDR3 size: 15 residues.

The chain has TRBV27 and TRBJ1-2; TRBD1 is a possible D gene (5 bases). The CDR3 totals 15 residues. Trimming pared 0 bases from V and 4 bases from J, leaving 12 bases between. From germline, CDR1 is MNHEY and CDR2 SMNVEV (reference sequence). The CDR3 is CASSLSRGWGYGYTF. The CDR3 coding sequence is TGTGCCAGCAGTTTATCAAGGGGCTGGGGCTATGGCTACACCTTC.

The chain couples TRBV29-1 to TRBJ2-7; D gene ambiguous. This CDR3 region has 12 residues. V lost 0 bases to trimming and J lost 2 bases, with 5 bases between them. In germline, CDR1 is SQVTM, CDR2 ANQGSEA. The CDR3 DNA follows: TGCAGCGTTGAAGACGGTACCTACGAGCAGTACTTC. It yields the protein CSVEDGTYEQYF.

The CDR3 loop is CAWRQAETQYF. Here the CDR3 DNA reads TGTGCCTGGAGGCAAGCGGAGACCCAGTACTTC. The rearrangement links TRBV30 to TRBJ2-5; D gene uncertain. The CDR3 is 11 residues long. The ends were cut back, 3 bases at V and 5 bases at J, with 7 bases in the middle. The germline V gene has CDR1 GTSNPN and CDR2 SVGIG (reference sequence).

This chain connects TRBV27 to TRBJ2-2, with no clear D. V lost 0 bases to trimming and J lost 3 bases, with 11 bases between them. CDR1 and CDR2 (germline): MNHEY, SMNVEV (reference sequence). This CDR3 contains 16 residues. CDR3 residues: CASSLSTGTHTGELFF. The CDR3 DNA follows: TGTGCCAGCAGTTTATCGACTGGAACACACACCGGGGAGCTGTTTTTT.

The chain couples TRBV5-4 to TRBJ2-3; TRBD2 matches 8 bases. The junction had 12 bases not matched to a gene; V was cut back by 2 bases and J by 1 base. The CDR3 is made up of 18 amino acids. Germline values: CDR1 SGHNT, CDR2 YYREEE (reference sequence). Written as DNA, the CDR3 is TGTGCCAGCAGCTTAGGGGGTTATGCGGGAGGAGGCACAGATACGCAGTATTTT. It is translated as CASSLGGYAGGGTDTQYF.

This chain uses TRBV30 with TRBJ2-5; possibly TRBD1 for D (6 bases). Germline lookup yields CDR1 GTSNPN and CDR2 SVGIG (reference sequence). V was trimmed by 3 bases and J by 4 bases, leaving 9 bases between them. The CDR3 spans 12 residues. CDR3 protein: CAWRQGRETQYF. In DNA, the CDR3 is TGTGCCTGGAGACAGGGAAGAGAGACCCAGTACTTC.

The J gene is TRBJ2-1, the V gene TRBV18, with 7 positions matching TRBD1. Per the germline V gene, CDR1 is KGHSH and CDR2 is LQKENI. The CDR3 loop spans 18 amino acids. Trimming took 0 bases from V and 0 from J; bases not matched to a gene: 8. CDR3 residues: CASSPPVGQVSSYNEQFF. CDR3 sequence (DNA): TGTGCCAGCTCACCACCAGTTGGACAGGTCAGCTCCTACAATGAGCAGTTCTTC.

This chain connects TRBV18 to TRBJ2-1; 16 nucleotides align to TRBD2. Per germline, CDR1 KGHSH and CDR2 LQKENI. The CDR3 totals 15 residues. Trimming at V came to 7 bases and at J to 13 bases, leaving 10 bases not matched to a gene. CDR3 amino acids: CASLTGTSGRGIQFF. The CDR3 bases are TGTGCCAGCTTGACCGGGACTAGCGGGAGGGGGATCCAGTTCTTC.

This chain links TRBV6-1 with TRBJ1-3; 8 nucleotides align to TRBD1. With 1 base clipped from V and 3 bases from J, the junction kept 2 bases outside the gene matches. The CDR3 length is 15 residues. Per germline, CDR1 MNHNS and CDR2 SASEGT. The CDR3 sequence is CASSEGTGYGNTIYF. CDR3 sequence (DNA): TGTGCCAGCAGTGAAGGGACAGGGTATGGAAACACCATATATTTT.

This clone was detected only a few times. V and J are TRBV7-3 and TRBJ2-3; possible D gene TRBD2, 5 bases. This CDR3 is 13 amino acids long. The germline V and J ends were trimmed by 2 bases and 6 bases, with 9 bases remaining between them. CDR1 is SGHTA and CDR2 is FQGTGA in the germline V gene. The CDR3 reads CASSLRGFDTQYF. As DNA, the CDR3 is TGTGCCAGCAGCTTACGAGGGTTTGATACGCAGTATTTT.